Below, 21 T cell receptor beta chains from the same sample are listed, as sequenced in a study of blood T cell repertoires in COVID-19. Measured with immunoSEQ multiplex PCR; TCRdb has only the in-frame clones, and not every one. The sample carries around 260,000 clones, over 80% recorded once. Sequencing was done on a sample of peripheral blood. These receptors all come from a woman in her seventies with COVID-19, enrolled during active disease.

This chain links TRBV10-3 with TRBJ1-4; 9 bases are a match to TRBD1. The junction had 4 bases not matched to a gene; V was cut back by 0 bases and J by 8 bases. Germline CDR1 and CDR2: ENHRY and SYGVKD. The CDR3 has 15 residues. This CDR3 is CAISESAGQGEKLFF. In DNA form, the CDR3 reads TGTGCCATCAGTGAGTCTGCGGGACAGGGAGAAAAACTGTTTTTT.

The chain recombines TRBV28 with TRBJ1-1, with D perhaps TRBD1 (5 bases). Trimming stripped 6 bases from V and 1 base from J, with 12 bases between. CDR3 size: 14 residues. Germline loops: CDR1 MDHEN, CDR2 SYDVKM. CDR3 region: CASRRGHPNTEAFF. CDR3 nucleotide sequence: TGTGCCAGCAGACGCGGACATCCGAACACTGAAGCTTTCTTT.

This clone was seen just once. The V gene is TRBV7-3, the J gene TRBJ1-1; TRBD1 is a possible D gene (6 bases). This CDR3 contains 13 residues. From germline, CDR1 is SGHTA and CDR2 FQGTGA. V gave up 5 bases and J gave up 3 bases, with 10 bases separating them. This CDR3 reads CASSSNRDTEAFF. The CDR3 DNA follows: TGTGCCAGCAGCAGTAACAGGGACACTGAAGCTTTCTTT.

The genes are TRBV11-3 and TRBJ1-4, with D maybe TRBD1 (6 bases). The germline CDR1 and CDR2 sequences are SGHNT and YENEEA. V was shortened by 5 bases and J by 6 bases, with 16 bases between the two germline ends. The CDR3 spans 15 residues. CDR3 loop: CASSLAAGVDEKLFF. DNA of the CDR3: TGTGCCAGCAGCCTGGCGGCAGGGGTGGATGAAAAACTGTTTTTT.

The chain is built from TRBV6-5 and TRBJ1-2, with 9 bases that match TRBD1. The junction had 8 bases not matched to a gene; V was cut back by 6 bases and J by 6 bases. The CDR3 runs to 14 residues. The V gene's germline CDR1 is MNHEY and CDR2 SVGAGI. CDR3 sequence reads: CASRRGQGLHGYTF. CDR3 sequence (DNA): TGTGCCAGCAGGCGCGGACAGGGGCTACATGGCTACACCTTC.

The rearrangement links TRBV7-2 to TRBJ2-2; D might be TRBD2 (6 bases). V shed 5 bases and J shed 4 bases, with 20 bases lying between them. The CDR3 runs to 17 residues. Germline lookup yields CDR1 SGHTA and CDR2 FQGNSA. The CDR3: CASSPRTTSLTTGELFF. CDR3 nucleotides: TGTGCCAGCAGCCCGCGGACTACCTCATTAACCACCGGGGAGCTGTTTTTT.

This clone has only one observation. The chain has TRBV7-2 and TRBJ1-2; possible D gene TRBD1, 5 bases. Germline values: CDR1 SGHTA, CDR2 FQGNSA. CDR3 length equals 14 residues. Trimming removed 1 base from V and 2 bases from J, with 8 bases in between. The CDR3 sequence: CASSLGGENYGYTF. In DNA form, the CDR3 reads TGTGCCAGCAGCTTAGGGGGGGAAAACTATGGCTACACCTTC. Drawing the rest from reference TRBV7-2 and TRBJ1-2, the complete variable domain is GAGVSQSPSNKVTEKGKDVELRCDPISGHTALYWYRQSLGQGLEFLIYFQGNSAPDKSGLPSDRFSAERTGGSVSTLTIQRTQQEDSAVYLCASSLGGENYGYTFGSGTRLTVV.

The chain combines TRBV5-4 with TRBJ1-2; D is possibly TRBD1 (6 bases). The germline V gene encodes CDR1 SGHNT and CDR2 YYREEE (reference sequence). The CDR3 totals 15 residues. V lost 4 bases, J lost 0 bases, and 13 bases lay in between. CDR3 sequence (DNA): TGTGCCAGCAGCCGGAGATCAGGGGCTAACTATGGCTACACCTTC. Translation: CASSRRSGANYGYTF.

V gene TRBV11-3 combines with J gene TRBJ2-7; 7 bases map to TRBD2. CDR3 length equals 17 residues. The germline gives CDR1 SGHNT, CDR2 YENEEA. Trimming at V came to 2 bases and at J to 3 bases, leaving 13 bases not matched to a gene. CDR3 in amino acids: CASSLTFRGSPSYEQYF. For the CDR3, the DNA is TGTGCCAGCAGCTTAACTTTCCGCGGGAGCCCGAGCTACGAGCAGTACTTC.

The table lists this clone with a count of one. The V gene is TRBV5-1, the J gene TRBJ1-3; D is unclear. V was pared by 4 bases and J by 0 bases, with 8 bases between. In germline, CDR1 is SGHRS, CDR2 YFSETQ. The CDR3 runs 14 residues. The CDR3 protein is CASSPAASGNTIYF. In DNA, the CDR3 is TGCGCCAGCAGCCCGGCGGCCTCTGGAAACACCATATATTTT.

V is TRBV5-1 and J is TRBJ1-1; tentative D call: TRBD1 (5 bases). CDR1 SGHRS and CDR2 YFSETQ come from the germline V gene. This CDR3 is 15 amino acids long. V was cut by 0 bases and J by 4 bases, with 13 bases left in between. The DNA of the CDR3 is TGCGCCAGCAGCTTGGCCCAGGCAGGGTCCACTGAAGCTTTCTTT. Residues: CASSLAQAGSTEAFF. The full variable domain, rest sourced from reference TRBV5-1 and TRBJ1-1, is KAGVTQTPRYLIKTRGQQVTLSCSPISGHRSVSWYQQTPGQGLQFLFEYFSETQRNKGNFPGRFSGRQFSNSRSEMNVSTLELGDSALYLCASSLAQAGSTEAFFGQGTRLTVV.

This clone was recorded once. The chain has TRBV27 and TRBJ2-6; D perhaps matches TRBD1 (5 bases). Germline CDR1 and CDR2: MNHEY and SMNVEV (reference sequence). The germline V and J ends were trimmed by 0 bases and 3 bases, with 6 bases remaining between them. The CDR3 consists of 15 residues. This CDR3 reads CASSLSRVGANVLTF. The CDR3 nucleotides read TGTGCCAGCAGTTTATCCAGGGTTGGGGCCAACGTCCTGACTTTC.

As regards this clone: Other DNA sequences from this sample encode an identical CDR3 as well. The CDR3 protein is CASSQDRGQPQHF. Written as DNA, the CDR3 is TGTGCCAGCAGCCAAGATCGGGGTCAGCCCCAGCATTTT. The V call is TRBV3-1 (or the pseudogene TRBV3-2), the J call TRBJ1-5; D not certain. The CDR3 has 13 residues. The germline CDR1 and CDR2 sequences are LGHDT and YNNKEL (reference sequence). V shed 0 bases and J shed 6 bases, with 6 bases lying between them.

In this sample, this clone turned up once. The chain is built from TRBV30 and TRBJ1-6, with D unresolved. Between the trimmed V and J ends, which lost 7 bases and 9 bases, there was a span of 31 bases. The CDR3 sequence is 18 residues long. The V gene's germline CDR1 is GTSNPN and CDR2 SVGIG (reference sequence). CDR3 nucleotides: TGTGCCTCCTATACTTCGCCCCGGGGTCAAGAATGGGGTTCACCCCTCCACTTT. Translating it yields CASYTSPRGQEWGSPLHF.

This chain connects TRBV3-1 (or the pseudogene TRBV3-2) to TRBJ2-7; TRBD2 might be the D (6 bases). CDR1 LGHDT and CDR2 YNNKEL come from the germline V gene (reference sequence). The CDR3 length is 14 residues. V dropped 3 bases and J dropped 6 bases, with 15 bases sitting between them. This CDR3 reads CASSHLDGGSEQYF. CDR3 in DNA: TGTGCCAGCAGCCATTTGGACGGGGGATCCGAGCAGTACTTC.

This CDR3 is CASSYGTSGRAHEQFF. As DNA, the CDR3 is TGTGCCAGCAGTTATGGGACTAGCGGGAGGGCCCATGAGCAGTTCTTC. The chain is built from TRBV6-5 and TRBJ2-1, with 16 bases lining up with TRBD2. CDR1 and CDR2 (germline): MNHEY, SVGAGI. The CDR3 has 16 residues. V lost 3 bases and J lost 8; bases outside the gene matches: 4.

This chain links TRBV30 with TRBJ2-3; 11 nucleotides align to TRBD2. Germline V gives CDR1 GTSNPN, CDR2 SVGIG (reference sequence). The CDR3 loop spans 16 amino acids. J lost 4 bases, V lost 3 bases, and 9 bases had no gene match. The CDR3 DNA reads TGTGCCTGGAGCGAATATACTAGCGGGAGCCCAGATACGCAGTATTTT. Protein: CAWSEYTSGSPDTQYF.

CDR3: CASRPTGDGNQPQHF. CDR3 DNA sequence: TGTGCCAGCAGACCCACGGGGGATGGCAATCAGCCCCAGCATTTT. The J gene is TRBJ1-5, the V gene TRBV28; weak D call: TRBD1 (5 bases). V dropped 6 bases and J dropped 2 bases, with 14 bases sitting between them. CDR1 MDHEN and CDR2 SYDVKM come from the germline V gene. CDR3 size: 15 residues.

The chain joins TRBV6-6 to TRBJ2-3; unclear D gene. The CDR3 runs to 14 residues. CDR1 and CDR2 from the germline V gene are MNHNY and SVGAGI (reference sequence). The germline V and J ends were trimmed by 7 bases and 3 bases, with 14 bases remaining between them. This chain's CDR3 is CASKERRVTDTQYF. The DNA for the CDR3 is TGTGCCAGCAAAGAGCGACGGGTTACAGATACGCAGTATTTT.

The rearrangement links TRBV3-1 (or the pseudogene TRBV3-2) to TRBJ1-2; the match to TRBD1 covers 7 bases. The length of the CDR3 is 15 residues. V lost 0 bases, J lost 6 bases, and 7 bases stayed unmatched. Germline V gene sequence: CDR1 LGHDT, CDR2 YNNKEL (reference sequence). CDR3 loop: CASSQDIGGAHGYTF. The CDR3 DNA reads TGTGCCAGCAGCCAAGACATAGGGGGCGCCCATGGCTACACCTTC.

The gene calls are TRBV18 and TRBJ2-6; D perhaps matches TRBD1 (6 bases). The germline V and J ends were trimmed by 4 bases and 0 bases, with 16 bases remaining between them. CDR3 length: 18 amino acids. Germline V gene sequence: CDR1 KGHSH, CDR2 LQKENI. The chain's CDR3 is CASSLTTGFSSGANVLTF. CDR3 nucleotide sequence: TGTGCCAGCTCACTTACAACAGGGTTCAGCTCTGGGGCCAACGTCCTGACTTTC.